These 32 T cell receptor beta chains were all obtained from the same sample, sequenced in a study of blood T cell repertoires in COVID-19. Sequencing was performed with immunoSEQ multiplex PCR; in TCRdb, only in-frame clones are kept and a portion is missing. Here the sample spans around 300,000 clones, roughly nine tenths being singletons. The sequencing input was PBMCs or T cells enriched from blood (not recorded which). The receptors come from a woman aged 25-40 years who had recovered from COVID-19.

This clone has a single count. The chain uses TRBV7-9 and TRBJ2-3, with D maybe TRBD1 (5 bases). The germline V and J ends were trimmed by 1 base and 2 bases, with 13 bases remaining between them. The CDR3 covers 16 residues. CDR1 is SEHNR and CDR2 is FQNEAQ in the germline V gene (reference sequence). CDR3 loop: CASSLGDRDVTDTQYF. DNA of the CDR3: TGTGCCAGCAGCTTAGGTGACAGAGACGTCACAGATACGCAGTATTTT.

V usage is TRBV6-5 and J usage is TRBJ1-3; 8 nucleotides line up with TRBD1. Trimming took 7 bases from V and 4 from J; bases not matched to a gene: 9. This CDR3 contains 15 residues. Germline lookup yields CDR1 MNHEY and CDR2 SVGAGI. CDR3 protein: CASKVGRGLGNTIYF. The CDR3 DNA is TGTGCCAGCAAGGTGGGCAGGGGGCTCGGAAACACCATATATTTT.

The V call is TRBV11-2, the J call TRBJ1-5; D remains unclear. Germline V gives CDR1 SGHAT, CDR2 FQNNGV. This CDR3 region has 13 residues. With 5 bases removed from V and 8 bases from J, the gap between germline ends came to 13 bases. The CDR3 region is CASSPGSQEPQHF. The DNA of the CDR3 is TGTGCCAGCAGCCCCGGGAGCCAGGAGCCCCAGCATTTT.

The chain carries TRBV19 and TRBJ1-1; D not resolved. V lost 3 bases and J 0 bases, leaving 11 bases between the germline ends. CDR1 is LNHDA and CDR2 is SQIVND in the germline V gene (reference sequence). This CDR3 is 15 amino acids long. For the CDR3, the DNA is TGTGCCAGTAGTATCCCAGCAGGAATGAACACTGAAGCTTTCTTT. Translated: CASSIPAGMNTEAFF. Looking up the rest from reference TRBV19 and TRBJ1-1 gives the full variable domain: DGGITQSPKYLFRKEGQNVTLSCEQNLNHDAMYWYRQDPGQGLRLIYYSQIVNDFQKGDIAEGYSVSREKKESFPLTVTSAQKNPTAFYLCASSIPAGMNTEAFFGQGTRLTVV.

J is TRBJ2-5 and V is TRBV30; 9 bases are a match to TRBD2. The CDR3 has 16 residues. CDR1 is GTSNPN and CDR2 is SVGIG in the germline V gene (reference sequence). Germline trimming cut 0 bases from V and 5 bases from J; bases unmatched to any gene: 10. CDR3 nucleotides: TGTGCCTGGAGTGTCGGTCTTAGCGGGAGAGGGGAGACCCAGTACTTC. Encoded protein: CAWSVGLSGRGETQYF.

V usage is TRBV4-1 and J usage is TRBJ2-7, with 9 nucleotides matching TRBD2. The CDR3 has 17 residues. The V segment lost 6 bases and the J segment 0 bases; nucleotides outside the gene matches: 12. CDR1 is MGHRA, CDR2 YSYEKL, per germline. Written as DNA, the CDR3 is TGCGCCAGCAGATCGGTTCTAGCGGGACCGAGCTCCTACGAGCAGTACTTC. This sequence encodes CASRSVLAGPSSYEQYF.

The rearrangement links TRBV28 to TRBJ2-6; TRBD1 aligns across 7 bases. Trimming took 7 bases from V and 3 from J; bases not matched to a gene: 9. The germline gives CDR1 MDHEN, CDR2 SYDVKM. This CDR3 has 16 residues. The DNA of the CDR3 is TGTGCCAGCAAACTACAGGGGTCGAATGGGGCCAACGTCCTGACTTTC. Residues: CASKLQGSNGANVLTF.

The chain uses TRBV2 and TRBJ1-5; no clear D. This CDR3 is built from 13 residues. Germline CDR1 reads SNHLY; CDR2 reads FYNNEI. Trimming removed 4 bases from V and 8 bases from J, with 12 bases in between. CDR3 sequence: CASSGAGVKPQHF. CDR3 nucleotide sequence: TGTGCCAGCAGTGGAGCAGGAGTTAAGCCCCAGCATTTT.

This clone was picked up one time. The CDR3 loop reads CASSYSLRDTDTQYF. DNA for the CDR3: TGTGCCAGCAGTTACTCTCTCCGGGACACAGATACGCAGTATTTT. The chain employs TRBV6-5 and TRBJ2-3; D is possibly TRBD2 (5 bases). CDR3 length equals 15 residues. Germline CDR1 and CDR2: MNHEY and SVGAGI. V shed 0 bases and J shed 2 bases, with 9 bases lying between them.

The rearrangement uses TRBV7-9 and TRBJ2-2; 7 bases are a match to TRBD2. V trimming: 5 bases; J trimming: 7 bases; junction bases outside the gene matches: 13. CDR1 and CDR2 from the germline V gene are SEHNR and FQNEAQ (reference sequence). CDR3 size: 16 residues. The CDR3 protein is CASSHPRASGGGELFF. The CDR3 DNA sequence: TGTGCCAGCAGCCACCCTCGGGCTAGCGGTGGCGGGGAGCTGTTTTTT.

The V gene is TRBV2, the J gene TRBJ2-1; the match to TRBD2 covers 11 bases. Per germline, CDR1 SNHLY and CDR2 FYNNEI. The CDR3 has 15 amino acids. The junction had 5 bases not matched to a gene; V was cut back by 6 bases and J by 4 bases. CDR3 DNA sequence: TGTGCCAGCAGGGCTAGCGGGAGGACGTACAATGAGCAGTTCTTC. It specifies CASRASGRTYNEQFF.

The V call is TRBV19, the J call TRBJ2-7, with TRBD2 matching 12 bases. CDR1 LNHDA and CDR2 SQIVND come from the germline V gene (reference sequence). The CDR3 spans 16 residues. Germline trimming cut 4 bases from V and 7 bases from J; bases unmatched to any gene: 11. The chain's CDR3 is CASSRILAGGPREQYF. The CDR3, as DNA: TGTGCCAGTAGTAGAATTCTAGCGGGAGGGCCACGGGAGCAGTACTTC.

The genes are TRBV19 and TRBJ1-1; TRBD1 matches at 7 bases. Germline V lookup: CDR1 LNHDA, CDR2 SQIVND (reference sequence). This CDR3 region has 14 residues. With 6 bases clipped from V and 1 base from J, the junction kept 5 bases outside the gene matches. This CDR3 reads CASRATGKNTEAFF. The CDR3 DNA reads as TGTGCCAGTAGGGCGACAGGGAAGAACACTGAAGCTTTCTTT.

The chain has TRBV19 and TRBJ1-2, with D hard to call. Germline V gene sequence: CDR1 LNHDA, CDR2 SQIVND (reference sequence). The CDR3 sequence is 13 residues long. Trimming left V 8 bases short and J 4 bases short, with 14 bases between. The CDR3 coding sequence is TGTGCCAGTCGACACTTCGGAGGCTATGGCTACACCTTC. The encoded protein is CASRHFGGYGYTF.

The rearrangement links TRBV10-1 to TRBJ2-3, with D uncertain. V lost 2 bases to trimming and J lost 2 bases, with 17 bases between them. The CDR3 is 17 residues long. Germline values: CDR1 WNHNN, CDR2 SYGVQD (reference sequence). CDR3 loop: CASSEGAMFFDTDTQYF. As DNA, the CDR3 is TGCGCCAGCAGTGAGGGAGCGATGTTTTTCGACACAGATACGCAGTATTTT.

The V call is TRBV5-1, the J call TRBJ2-1, with 10 bases identical to TRBD2. Germline-derived CDR1 and CDR2 are SGHRS and YFSETQ. Trimming at V came to 2 bases and at J to 7 bases, leaving 9 bases not matched to a gene. This CDR3 is 16 amino acids long. CDR3 in amino acids: CASSLGASGRGNEQFF. CDR3 DNA sequence: TGCGCCAGCAGCTTAGGTGCTAGCGGGAGAGGAAATGAGCAGTTCTTC.

This clone was seen just once. The genes are TRBV6-5 and TRBJ1-3, with a weak D call TRBD1 (5 bases). The germline V gene encodes CDR1 MNHEY and CDR2 SVGAGI. This CDR3 is built from 15 residues. V was cut by 5 bases and J by 4 bases, with 15 bases left in between. The DNA of the CDR3 is TGTGCCAGCAGTCCCGGCGGCAGGGTCGGAAACACCATATATTTT. Translating it yields CASSPGGRVGNTIYF.

The chain employs TRBV5-1 and TRBJ2-1; 7 positions match TRBD1. Germline V gene sequence: CDR1 SGHRS, CDR2 YFSETQ. The CDR3 totals 14 residues. After removal of 0 bases from V and 8 bases from J, the junction contained 5 bases not matched to a gene. The CDR3 DNA follows: TGCGCCAGCAGCTTGGGACAGGGATTCGATGAGCAGTTCTTC. Protein: CASSLGQGFDEQFF.

V is TRBV10-2 and J is TRBJ1-6, with 10 bases that match TRBD1. V dropped 6 bases and J dropped 9; count of bases not matched to a gene: 2. CDR1 is WSHSY, CDR2 SAAADI, per germline. The CDR3 is 13 residues long. The CDR3 sequence: CASRGTGVSPLHF. The CDR3 DNA is TGCGCCAGCAGGGGGACAGGGGTTTCACCCCTCCACTTT.

V is TRBV4-3 and J is TRBJ1-1; D is ambiguous. CDR1 is LGHNA, CDR2 YSLEER, per germline. The CDR3 contains 14 residues. V shed 1 base and J shed 5 bases, with 11 bases lying between them. CDR3 sequence reads: CASSQAPRETEAFF. The CDR3 bases are TGCGCCAGCAGCCAAGCCCCGAGGGAGACTGAAGCTTTCTTT.

To note about this clone: This sample includes further DNA sequences coding for the same CDR3. The chain links TRBV29-1 to TRBJ1-6; 8 bases are shared with TRBD1. The CDR3 loop spans 14 amino acids. CDR1 is SQVTM, CDR2 ANQGSEA, per germline. Trimming removed 5 bases from V and 4 bases from J; junction bases left unmatched: 4. CDR3 protein: CSVRTGNYNSPLHF. The CDR3 coding sequence is TGCAGCGTTAGGACAGGGAATTATAATTCACCCCTCCACTTT.

The chain links TRBV27 to TRBJ1-5; 7 nucleotides match TRBD1. The CDR3 spans 14 residues. Germline trimming cut 5 bases from V and 6 bases from J; bases unmatched to any gene: 7. Germline assignment: CDR1 MNHEY and CDR2 SMNVEV (reference sequence). The CDR3 bases are TGTGCCAGCAGTATAGGGACAGCCTTTCAGCCCCAGCATTTT. It translates to CASSIGTAFQPQHF.

V usage is TRBV2 and J usage is TRBJ1-3; the D is unclear. CDR1 SNHLY and CDR2 FYNNEI come from the germline V gene. V lost 6 bases, J lost 2 bases, and 11 bases lay in between. The CDR3 covers 14 residues. CDR3 in amino acids: CASRRESPGNTIYF. In nucleotides, the CDR3 is TGTGCCAGCAGGCGGGAATCGCCTGGAAACACCATATATTTT.

The genes are TRBV28 and TRBJ1-1; D is unresolved. Deletions cut 3 bases from V and 3 bases from J, with 8 bases between. Per germline, CDR1 MDHEN and CDR2 SYDVKM. CDR3 size: 13 residues. The CDR3 region has the DNA TGTGCCAGCAGTTTGAGTAGCTACACTGAAGCTTTCTTT. It is translated as CASSLSSYTEAFF.

This clone was picked up one time. The rearrangement uses TRBV5-1 and TRBJ2-7, with 7 bases matching TRBD1. Germline CDR1 is SGHRS and CDR2 is YFSETQ. Trimming removed 3 bases from V and 1 base from J; junction bases left unmatched: 10. This CDR3 region has 16 residues. The CDR3 protein is CASSSGRDSISYEQYF. The DNA of the CDR3 is TGCGCCAGCAGCTCAGGCCGGGACAGCATTTCCTACGAGCAGTACTTC.

This rearrangement joins TRBV2 to TRBJ2-1, with TRBD1 as a possible D gene (6 bases). Germline values: CDR1 SNHLY, CDR2 FYNNEI. This CDR3 is 11 amino acids long. V was pared by 6 bases and J by 13 bases, with 13 bases between. The CDR3 loop reads CASSTDRTQFF. Written as DNA, the CDR3 is TGTGCCAGCAGCACGGACAGAACCCAGTTCTTC.

The chain joins TRBV5-8 to TRBJ1-2; TRBD1 matches at 8 bases. Trimming at V came to 4 bases and at J to 4 bases, leaving 6 bases not matched to a gene. Germline values: CDR1 SGHTS, CDR2 YDEGEE. This CDR3 spans 14 amino acids. CDR3 DNA: TGTGCCAGCAGCCGTCCCGGGACAGGCTATGGCTACACCTTC. Protein: CASSRPGTGYGYTF.

V usage is TRBV19 and J usage is TRBJ1-1, with TRBD1 matching 7 bases. The junction had 11 bases not matched to a gene; V was cut back by 4 bases and J by 0 bases. Germline values: CDR1 LNHDA, CDR2 SQIVND (reference sequence). This CDR3 comprises 17 residues. The CDR3, as DNA: TGTGCCAGTAGTACCGCCGACAGGGCGGTCATGAACACTGAAGCTTTCTTT. This codes for CASSTADRAVMNTEAFF.

The CDR3 here is CATRGVNTEAFF. The DNA of the CDR3 is TGTGCCACCAGAGGGGTGAACACTGAAGCTTTCTTT. The rearrangement joins TRBV10-3 to TRBJ1-1; possibly TRBD1 for D (5 bases). The CDR3 runs 12 residues. The V end was cut by 10 bases, the J end by 0 bases, with 9 bases between. The germline gives CDR1 ENHRY, CDR2 SYGVKD.

CDR3 region: CAWTNRDRGEQYF. CDR3 DNA: TGTGCCTGGACCAACCGGGACAGGGGCGAGCAGTACTTC. The gene calls are TRBV30 and TRBJ2-7; 10 bases are a match to TRBD1. The trim removed 4 bases at V and 6 bases at J, leaving 6 bases unmatched. Germline V gives CDR1 GTSNPN, CDR2 SVGIG (reference sequence). The CDR3 length is 13 residues.

The chain links TRBV9 to TRBJ2-7; TRBD1 aligns across 7 bases. The CDR3 is 13 amino acids. The trim removed 4 bases at V and 3 bases at J, leaving 4 bases unmatched. Germline V gives CDR1 SGDLS, CDR2 YYNGEE. CDR3 nucleotides: TGTGCCAGCAGCCTGGGACAGCACTACGAGCAGTACTTC. Translating gives CASSLGQHYEQYF.

The chain joins TRBV6-5 to TRBJ1-1, with no clear D. CDR1 is MNHEY, CDR2 SVGAGI, per germline. This CDR3 has 15 amino acids. Trimming removed 4 bases from V and 1 base from J, with 13 bases in between. The CDR3 is CASSFRRLANTEAFF. CDR3 bases: TGTGCCAGCAGTTTCCGCAGACTGGCGAACACTGAAGCTTTCTTT.